This T cell receptor beta chain was recorded in a study of blood T cell repertoires in COVID-19. Using immunoSEQ multiplex PCR, the repertoire was profiled, and TCRdb retains in-frame clones only, with some absent. This table has 150,000 to 200,000 clones, about four fifths appearing once. The CDR3 has 13 amino acids. From germline, CDR1 is MNHNY and CDR2 SVGAGI (reference sequence). Unmatched junction bases numbered 7, after V lost 11 bases and J lost 2 bases. This TCR was sampled from a man aged 70 or older with active or convalescent COVID-19. The sample comprised peripheral blood. The chain links TRBV6-6 to TRBJ2-3; 7 positions agree with TRBD1. The CDR3 nucleotides read TGTGCCGGACGACAGGGAACCACAGATACGCAGTATTTT. Protein: CAGRQGTTDTQYF.